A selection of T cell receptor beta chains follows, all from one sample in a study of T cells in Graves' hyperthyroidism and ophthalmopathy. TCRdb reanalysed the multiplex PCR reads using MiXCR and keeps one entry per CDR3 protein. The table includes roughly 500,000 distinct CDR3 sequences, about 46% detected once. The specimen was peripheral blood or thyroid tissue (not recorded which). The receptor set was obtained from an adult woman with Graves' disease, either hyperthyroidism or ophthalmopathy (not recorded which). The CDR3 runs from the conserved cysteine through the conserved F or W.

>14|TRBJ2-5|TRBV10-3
CATRIGGDRETQYF
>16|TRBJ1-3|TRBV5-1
CASSLSGRRDGNTIYF
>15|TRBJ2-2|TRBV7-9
CASSWDRVDTGELFF
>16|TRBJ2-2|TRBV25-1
CASRSSTGANTGELFF
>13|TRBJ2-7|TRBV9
CASTGGNRYEQYF
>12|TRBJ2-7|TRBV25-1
CASSTGYGEQYF
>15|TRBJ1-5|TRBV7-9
CASSGSGGNDQPQHF
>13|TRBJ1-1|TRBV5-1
CASSPGQGAAAFF
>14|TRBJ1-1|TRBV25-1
CASSGQGLSTEAFF
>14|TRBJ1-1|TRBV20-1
CSARVAGISDKAFF
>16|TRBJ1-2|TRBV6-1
CASSEASRGSYYGYTF
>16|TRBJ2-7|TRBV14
CASSQDWGQGAGEQYF
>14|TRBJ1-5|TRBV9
CASSVGSQPQPQHF
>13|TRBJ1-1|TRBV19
CASSDRDRSEAFF
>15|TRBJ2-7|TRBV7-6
CASSLGGGAGDEQYF
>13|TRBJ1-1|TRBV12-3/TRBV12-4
CASRTGDYTEAFF
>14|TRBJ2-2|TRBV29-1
CSVSWTANTGELFF
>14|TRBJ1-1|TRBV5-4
CASSFSRGYTEAFF
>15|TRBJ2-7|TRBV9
CASAAPAVLSYEQYF
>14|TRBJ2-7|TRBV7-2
CASSIRQGMDEQYF
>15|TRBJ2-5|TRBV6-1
CASTGTGGYQETQYF
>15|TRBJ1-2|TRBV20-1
CSAAGTQSPRYGYTF
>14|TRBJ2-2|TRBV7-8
CASRIVGYTGELFF
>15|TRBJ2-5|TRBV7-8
CASSLGPLGQGTQYF
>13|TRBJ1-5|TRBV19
CASRLGSNQPQHF
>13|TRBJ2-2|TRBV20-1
CSASRQGTGELFF
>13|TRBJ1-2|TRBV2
CASKGQGADGYTF
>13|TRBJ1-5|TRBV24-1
CATGDRADQPQHF
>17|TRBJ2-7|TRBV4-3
CASSRGPTSGRSYEQYF
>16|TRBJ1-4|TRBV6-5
CASSQEWRTGVEKLFF
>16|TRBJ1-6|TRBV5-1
CASSLARHQKYSPLHF
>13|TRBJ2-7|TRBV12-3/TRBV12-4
CASRHRDGYEQYF
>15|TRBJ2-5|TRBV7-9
CANSTAGGRQETQYF
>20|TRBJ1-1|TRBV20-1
CSAYTRDTSGDDGWGTESFF
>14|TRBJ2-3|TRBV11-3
CASSTGLAGSTQYF
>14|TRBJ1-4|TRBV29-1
CSVVGPSLGEKLFF
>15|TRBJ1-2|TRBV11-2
CASSFPPMRGPGYTF